This entry is about one TCR beta chain. Profiling relied on immunoSEQ multiplex PCR, and the TCRdb table lists in-frame clones only, not all of them. This table holds nearly 110,000 clones, 70% to 90% found once. This sample is drawn from a study of T cell responses to AZD1222 COVID-19 vaccine. This CDR3 has 18 amino acids. After removal of 1 base from V and 0 bases from J, the junction contained 7 bases not matched to a gene. CDR1 and CDR2 from the germline V gene are LNHDA and SQIVND (reference sequence). This chain uses TRBV19 with TRBJ2-7; TRBD2 aligns across 12 bases. The clonotype comes from an adult in good health. The specimen was peripheral blood, collected on day 0 of AZD1222 vaccination. CDR3 loop: CASSIGVGLAGTSYEQYF. The CDR3 bases are TGTGCCAGTAGTATAGGGGTTGGACTAGCGGGGACCTCCTACGAGCAGTACTTC.